Presented here are 21 T cell receptor beta chains from one specimen sequenced in a study of blood T cell repertoires in COVID-19. Sequenced by immunoSEQ multiplex PCR; TCRdb stores in-frame clones only, minus some. In the table there are 250,000 to 300,000 clones, around nine tenths of which are singletons. What was sequenced was PBMCs or T cells enriched from blood (not recorded which). These receptors were obtained from a woman in her 30s who had recovered from COVID-19.

The rearrangement uses TRBV3-1 (or the pseudogene TRBV3-2) and TRBJ1-3; 9 bases are shared with TRBD1. The CDR3 length is 15 residues. Germline CDR1 LGHDT, CDR2 YNNKEL (reference sequence). Trimming took 3 bases from V and 3 from J; bases not matched to a gene: 3. CDR3 coding DNA: TGTGCCAGCAGCCAGACAGGGGGAGGTGGAAACACCATATATTTT. It codes for CASSQTGGGGNTIYF.

This chain connects TRBV19 to TRBJ2-1; tentatively, D is TRBD1 (6 bases). V was trimmed by 3 bases and J by 0 bases, leaving 9 bases between them. Germline CDR1 LNHDA, CDR2 SQIVND (reference sequence). The CDR3 is 15 amino acids. The CDR3 DNA reads TGTGCCAGTAGTATTTTGACAGGCTCCTACAATGAGCAGTTCTTC. It specifies CASSILTGSYNEQFF.

The chain is built from TRBV9 and TRBJ2-7; 8 nucleotides match TRBD2. Trimming at V came to 3 bases and at J to 5 bases, leaving 7 bases not matched to a gene. CDR3 length equals 14 residues. The germline V gene encodes CDR1 SGDLS and CDR2 YYNGEE. The CDR3 DNA is TGTGCCAGCAGCGACATAGCGGGAACCGACGAGCAGTACTTC. It translates to CASSDIAGTDEQYF. The full variable domain, completed using reference TRBV9 and TRBJ2-7, is DSGVTQTPKHLITATGQRVTLRCSPRSGDLSVYWYQQSLDQGLQFLIQYYNGEERAKGNILERFSAQQFPDLHSELNLSSLELGDSALYFCASSDIAGTDEQYFGPGTRLTVT.

The rearrangement links TRBV7-2 to TRBJ2-3; TRBD2 is a possible D gene (5 bases). The germline V gene encodes CDR1 SGHTA and CDR2 FQGNSA. The CDR3 length is 15 residues. V lost 3 bases to trimming and J lost 5 bases, with 15 bases between them. For the CDR3, the DNA is TGTGCCAGCAGCTTCCTTCGAGAGGGTCGAGATACGCAGTATTTT. Translation: CASSFLREGRDTQYF.

V usage is TRBV7-2 and J usage is TRBJ1-3; D remains ambiguous. Trimming left V 2 bases short and J 4 bases short, with 24 bases between. The CDR3 runs 19 residues. CDR1 and CDR2 from the germline V gene are SGHTA and FQGNSA. CDR3 sequence: CASSLNPQTHLGRGNTIYF. CDR3 DNA: TGTGCCAGCAGCTTAAACCCCCAGACTCACCTGGGTAGGGGAAACACCATATATTTT.

The chain uses TRBV6-2 or TRBV6-3 and TRBJ1-2; D perhaps matches TRBD1 (6 bases). CDR1 MNHEY and CDR2 SVGEGT come from the germline V gene. The CDR3 is made up of 16 amino acids. V was shortened by 6 bases and J by 4 bases, with 21 bases between the two germline ends. The CDR3 DNA sequence: TGTGCCAGCAGCCGACCCCGGGGGCGCGGGAGCTATGGCTACACCTTC. Residues: CASSRPRGRGSYGYTF.

The chain combines TRBV9 with TRBJ2-3; no reliable D call. The CDR3 contains 14 residues. Looked up from germline, CDR1 is SGDLS and CDR2 is YYNGEE. V was trimmed by 0 bases and J by 1 base, leaving 6 bases between them. CDR3 in DNA: TGTGCCAGCAGCGTAGGGCCTCGCACAGATACGCAGTATTTT. Its translation is CASSVGPRTDTQYF.

The chain couples TRBV2 to TRBJ2-7, with TRBD2 matching over 8 bases. Losses at the gene ends were 3 bases for V and 0 bases for J; bases not matched to a gene: 22. Germline lookup yields CDR1 SNHLY and CDR2 FYNNEI. The CDR3 totals 21 residues. CDR3 DNA sequence: TGTGCCAGCAGTGAGATTGCGTTTGGGGCCACGGGCGGGGGGAGCTCCTACGAGCAGTACTTC. This translates into CASSEIAFGATGGGSSYEQYF.

The V gene is TRBV7-2, the J gene TRBJ1-2; TRBD1 might be the D (5 bases). The CDR3 consists of 15 residues. Trimming removed 5 bases at V and 1 base at J, with 14 bases between. Germline V gene data show CDR1 as SGHTA and CDR2 as FQGNSA. CDR3 protein: CASSQGRVGNYGYTF. CDR3 bases: TGTGCCAGCAGCCAGGGTAGGGTCGGTAACTATGGCTACACCTTC.

J is TRBJ1-4 and V is TRBV6-5; TRBD1 aligns across 10 bases. Germline assignment: CDR1 MNHEY and CDR2 SVGAGI. V was clipped by 6 bases and J by 7 bases; unmatched bases: 8. The CDR3 is made up of 15 amino acids. The CDR3 reads CASRRGTGESEKLFF. CDR3 in DNA: TGTGCCAGCAGGCGGGGGACAGGGGAGAGTGAAAAACTGTTTTTT.

The rearrangement joins TRBV6-5 to TRBJ1-6; unclear D gene. Between the trimmed V and J ends, which lost 2 bases and 8 bases, there was a span of 4 bases. Germline CDR1 is MNHEY and CDR2 is SVGAGI. This CDR3 region has 12 residues. The CDR3 protein is CASSYGYSPLHF. CDR3 bases: TGTGCCAGCAGTTACGGCTATTCACCCCTCCACTTT.

This clone is a singleton in its sample. V and J are TRBV9 and TRBJ1-6; 9 nucleotides agree with TRBD1. The CDR3 has 15 amino acids. CDR1 is SGDLS, CDR2 YYNGEE, per germline. V gave up 0 bases and J gave up 6 bases; unmatched junction bases: 1. The CDR3 bases are TGTGCCAGCAGCGTAGCGGGACAGGGTAATTCACCCCTCCACTTT. Protein: CASSVAGQGNSPLHF.

This rearrangement joins TRBV28 to TRBJ2-5; TRBD2 aligns across 10 bases. This CDR3 has 17 amino acids. V shed 3 bases and J 4 bases; nucleotides not matched to a gene: 11. CDR1 MDHEN and CDR2 SYDVKM come from the germline V gene. CDR3 amino acids: CASSFFRLAGVSETQYF. CDR3 DNA: TGTGCCAGCAGTTTCTTTAGGCTAGCGGGGGTTTCAGAGACCCAGTACTTC.

This chain links TRBV7-2 with TRBJ2-1, with 7 bases lining up with TRBD2. The CDR3 contains 15 residues. V trimming: 2 bases; J trimming: 8 bases; junction bases outside the gene matches: 9. The germline V gene has CDR1 SGHTA and CDR2 FQGNSA. CDR3 residues: CASSLLGGRMDEQFF. Here the CDR3 DNA reads TGTGCCAGCAGCTTATTAGGCGGGAGAATGGATGAGCAGTTCTTC.

The rearrangement links TRBV28 to TRBJ2-3; tentatively, D is TRBD2 (6 bases). The V and J ends lost 5 bases and 0 bases respectively, with 9 bases between them. Germline-derived CDR1 and CDR2 are MDHEN and SYDVKM. This CDR3 contains 14 residues. CDR3 bases: TGTGCCAGCAGTCGCGGGACTAGCACAGATACGCAGTATTTT. Translating it yields CASSRGTSTDTQYF.

This chain uses TRBV28 with TRBJ2-7; D is perhaps TRBD1 (6 bases). Trimming cost V 8 bases and J 2 bases, with 13 bases left between them. Germline V gene sequence: CDR1 MDHEN, CDR2 SYDVKM. The CDR3 is made up of 13 amino acids. CDR3 in amino acids: CASGAGAPYEQYF. The CDR3, as DNA: TGTGCCAGCGGGGCAGGGGCACCCTACGAGCAGTACTTC. Based on the CDR3 plus reference TRBV28 and TRBJ2-7, the full variable domain is DVKVTQSSRYLVKRTGEKVFLECVQDMDHENMFWYRQDPGLGLRLIYFSYDVKMKEKGDIPEGYSVSREKKERFSLILESASTNQTSMYLCASGAGAPYEQYFGPGTRLTVT.

The V gene is TRBV7-2, the J gene TRBJ1-3; unclear D gene. With 1 base removed from V and 3 bases from J, the gap between germline ends came to 4 bases. This CDR3 spans 13 amino acids. Germline values: CDR1 SGHTA, CDR2 FQGNSA. Here the CDR3 DNA reads TGTGCCAGCAGCTTAGTTAGTGGAAACACCATATATTTT. Residues: CASSLVSGNTIYF.

This clone has more than one count but fewer than ten. The chain employs TRBV19 and TRBJ1-5; possible D gene TRBD1, 5 bases. There are 16 residues in the CDR3. Germline loops: CDR1 LNHDA, CDR2 SQIVND (reference sequence). V was cut by 5 bases and J by 2 bases, with 16 bases left in between. CDR3 in DNA: TGTGCCAGTAGTTTATACACCGGGGGTGGCAATCAGCCCCAGCATTTT. It codes for CASSLYTGGGNQPQHF.

This chain joins TRBV7-9 and TRBJ1-3, with 10 bases matching TRBD1. The germline V gene has CDR1 SEHNR and CDR2 FQNEAQ (reference sequence). This CDR3 has 18 residues. After removal of 5 bases from V and 1 base from J, the junction contained 11 bases not matched to a gene. As DNA, the CDR3 is TGTGCCAGCAGCCCTCGACAGGGGGCACCGGAATCTGGAAACACCATATATTTT. Translating it yields CASSPRQGAPESGNTIYF.

The chain uses TRBV10-1 and TRBJ2-2; 7 bases fit TRBD1. V shed 7 bases and J 6 bases; nucleotides not matched to a gene: 5. The length of the CDR3 is 13 residues. Germline lookup yields CDR1 WNHNN and CDR2 SYGVQD (reference sequence). In DNA form, the CDR3 reads TGCGCCAGCACTGAAACAGGGGCCGGGGAGCTGTTTTTT. Translating gives CASTETGAGELFF.

This rearrangement joins TRBV4-3 to TRBJ1-2; 9 bases are a match to TRBD1. Looked up from germline, CDR1 is LGHNA and CDR2 is YSLEER. The ends lost 0 bases at V and 2 bases at J; junction bases unmatched: 4. The CDR3 is 16 residues long. CDR3 protein: CASSQDRGTGNYGYTF. The CDR3 bases are TGCGCCAGCAGCCAAGATCGGGGGACAGGGAACTATGGCTACACCTTC.